This T cell receptor beta chain was captured by sequencing in a study of blood T cell repertoires in COVID-19. About the study: COVID-19 samples from acute and convalescent phases originated in the United States, Italy and Spain.

Assay used: immunoSEQ multiplex PCR; TCRdb lists only in-frame clones, some missing. Among 250,000 to 350,000 clones, around nine tenths were seen once, and the ten largest hold about 11%. Patients from Seattle were sampled longitudinally, starting during active infection. The V segment lost 4 bases and the J segment 1 base; nucleotides outside the gene matches: 5. The CDR3 runs to 15 residues. Germline CDR1 LNHDA, CDR2 SQIVND (reference sequence). This chain connects TRBV19 to TRBJ2-5, with 8 bases fitting TRBD1. The TCR comes from a young woman with COVID-19, enrolled during active disease. The sample was peripheral blood. CDR3 DNA sequence: TGTGCCAGTAGTAAGACAGGGGATCCCCAAGAGACCCAGTACTTC. This sequence encodes CASSKTGDPQETQYF.